This T cell receptor beta chain emerged from a study of cytomegalovirus exposure and HLA in healthy donors. Turning to this clone: Its cognate antigen is unknown.

Whole-study results and caveats: An analysis done earlier found most TCR beta V segments productive about 90% or about 30% of the time. Excluded: some indistinguishable V segments such as TRBV6-2 and TRBV6-3.

Trimming took off 0 bases at V and 0 bases at J, with 10 bases between the two ends. This CDR3 is 16 amino acids long. Germline assignment: CDR1 SGHRS and CDR2 YFSETQ. The PCR made use of 60 Vbeta and 13 Jbeta primers. Generated by immunoSEQ multiplex PCR, the TCRdb table keeps only in-frame clones and is missing some. In all, the sample yields under 150,000 clones. This chain links TRBV5-1 with TRBJ1-3; D is ambiguous. The TCR sequence derives from a woman between 40 and 50 years old in good health and CMV-seronegative. The sequenced sample consisted of PBMCs. As DNA, the CDR3 is TGCGCCAGCAGCTTGGGAGGGCCGAGCTCTGGAAACACCATATATTTT. It is translated as CASSLGGPSSGNTIYF.